The 5 T cell receptor beta chains in this list originate from one sample, sequenced in a study of T cells expressing NK-cell markers. TCRdb re-analyzed the 5' RACE reads; it lists each CDR3 protein once, without DNA. Its clone listing holds roughly 160,000 distinct CDR3 sequences. Sequenced input: blood T cells: a sorted CD56 or NKG2C T cell subset, CD4+ or CD8+ T cells, or bulk PBMC T cells (not recorded which). The origin of the receptors is a man aged 18 to 69 in good health.

The J gene is TRBJ1-2, the V gene TRBV4-2. CDR3 length: 14 amino acids. Germline values: CDR1 LGHNA, CDR2 YNFKEQ. The CDR3 loop is CASSQESQFYGYTF.

This chain links TRBV4-1 with TRBJ1-1. The CDR3 has 15 residues. In germline, CDR1 is MGHRA, CDR2 YSYEKL. CDR3 loop: CASSQEGSRNTEAFF.

The rearrangement uses TRBV28 and TRBJ2-5; checking the TCRdb D call of TRBD1 is not possible without DNA. CDR3 length: 13 residues. Germline V gene sequence: CDR1 MDHEN, CDR2 SYDVKM. The CDR3 spells CASSFDREETQYF.

This clonotype is identified as medium-sized (0.01 to 0.1%) from frequency. The V call is TRBV11-1, the J call TRBJ2-7; TCRdb reports TRBD1, a call that lacks DNA to check it against. The CDR3 loop spans 15 amino acids. Germline V gives CDR1 SGHAT, CDR2 FQDESV (reference sequence). The CDR3 here is CASSLLTGEINEQYF. Together with reference TRBV11-1 and TRBJ2-7, the CDR3 gives the full variable domain: EAEVAQSPRYKITEKSQAVAFWCDPISGHATLYWYRQILGQGPELLVQFQDESVVDDSQLPKDRFSAERLKGVDSTLKIQPAELGDSAMYLCASSLLTGEINEQYFGPGTRLTVT.

CDR3: CASSFRDRGHFGANVLTF. This rearrangement joins TRBV27 to TRBJ2-6; the TCRdb call, TRBD1, lacks DNA for checking. Germline V gene sequence: CDR1 MNHEY, CDR2 SMNVEV (reference sequence). The CDR3 runs to 18 residues.